The clone carrying this T cell receptor beta chain has at least ten counts. The data were obtained in a study of Graves' ophthalmopathy and Graves' hyperthyroidism. What supplied the PBMCs was roughly 11 ml of fresh peripheral blood. Amplification of the TCR beta CDR3 regions used RNA transcripts (as template). First-round RT-PCR with HTBI primers preceded a second-round multiplex PCR. TCRdb reprocessed the multiplex PCR reads with MiXCR, giving one entry per CDR3 protein. The profile shows fewer than 650,000 distinct CDR3 sequences, around a fifth of them singletons. J lost 5 bases, V lost 7 bases, and 7 bases had no gene match. Germline-derived CDR1 and CDR2 are MDHEN and SYDVKM. CDR3 length equals 15 residues.

This TCR was recovered from a woman in her late teens or twenties with stable Graves' hyperthyroidism. Some clones in this sample may be carry-over from other donors' samples. Sequencing input: peripheral blood. The chain combines TRBV28 with TRBJ1-6; TRBD1 matches 8 bases. CDR3 nucleotide sequence: TGTGCCAGCACAATACCGGGACAGGATAATTCACCCCTCCACTTT. Translation gives CASTIPGQDNSPLHF.